This T cell receptor beta chain is from a study of beta chain features in type 1 diabetes (dated by TCRdb to the late 2010s). For the study in its entirety: Patients and healthy donors did not differ in mean age, gender distribution, total cell number or subset yield. A total of approximately 100,000,000 sorted cells were examined across all samples, and the number of cells per subset was strongly correlated with RNA yield. In the study, recently diagnosed type 1 diabetes patients and matched healthy donors were compared on the TCRB repertoires of their sorted circulating CD4+ T cell subsets. Regulatory and stem cell-like memory subsets were obtained from only 8 patients and roughly 8 healthy donors, while naive and central memory subsets were obtained from all 30 or so donors.

Each donor gave one peripheral blood draw, averaging about 120 mL, which was collected into heparinised tubes. Using a panel that included CD45RO, CCR7, CD25, CD127, CD95 and CD27, naive, central memory, regulatory and stem cell-like memory CD4+ T cells were sorted on a BD FACSAria II. All sorted populations exceeded 95% purity. PBMCs were isolated immediately by Lymphoprep density gradient centrifugation and stained directly without culture. To minimize batch effects, samples were stained and sorted in pairs, one healthy donor with one patient per experiment. Note on this clone: This receptor's antigen is unknown. No much larger clonotype is one base removed from it; base qualities were not supplied.

Results and caveats for the whole study, not just this receptor: Because cDNA was sequenced instead of genomic DNA, highly expressing activated cells could be over-represented, though the groups showed no difference in activation or CD3 levels. PCR might favor shorter templates, but patient and control samples were amplified and corrected together, so any skew would affect both groups equally. Type 1 diabetes patients showed a moderate but significant shortening of TCRB CDR3 length in all four CD4+ subsets. Because small numbers of individuals were included in the HLA sub-analyses, any influence of HLA type on TCRB rearrangement was left unresolved. Naive, central memory and regulatory TCRB repertoires appeared to be more alike among patients than among healthy donors. Fewer insertions and more nucleotide deletions at VDJ recombination sites were observed in patients with type 1 diabetes, implying thymic rearrangement abnormalities.

All of the isolated RNA was reverse transcribed with the High Capacity cDNA Reverse Transcription Kit, so expressed TCRB transcripts were sequenced. Deep immunoSEQ sequencing was applied to naive, central memory and regulatory T cell samples, giving an average of about 3.6 million total reads per sample. Sorted cells were lysed in RLT buffer and RNA was extracted with DNase-treated RNeasy Micro or Mini kits, depending on cell number. To prevent cross-contamination, every cell subset was processed on its own, while patient and healthy donor samples were processed together. TCRB sequences were amplified from cDNA with the immunoSEQ multiplex PCR, producing 87-bp fragments spanning the CDR3 region. Sequencing of the amplicons was done on the Illumina HiSeq platform. As for the authors' bioinformatics: PCR bias was computationally corrected using synthetic template baselines, reads within Hamming distance 2 were collapsed, and singletons that could not be merged were discarded. Reads were aligned against IMGT to assign V, D and J genes, CDR3 length and insertions or deletions at six rearrangement sites. Within each subset, clonotype counts were normalized to sorted cell number, and only after that were true diversity and Gini coefficients computed with the tcR R package. Repertoire sharing was quantified using the overlap coefficient calculated on TCRB nucleotide sequences. Out-of-frame TCRB sequences from naive cells were analyzed as a proxy for the pre-selection repertoire. TCRdb stores this immuneACCESS table with in-frame sequences only. Part of the clones is absent; in the studies checked, under half of the shortfall reflects unresolved V genes, and no reason is known for the rest. V and J calls and clone size are copied from that table; D and trimming were computed from the DNA. In all, the sample holds 300,000 to 400,000 clones, and roughly 12% of those were seen once. The top ten hold 0.017% of the sample.

CDR1 SGHDN and CDR2 FVKESK are derived from the germline V gene. V has 4 bases trimmed and J has 0 bases trimmed; junction bases matching no gene number 10. From the cysteine through the phenylalanine, the CDR3 covers 19 amino acids. Of all the DNA, just the CDR3 is kept, 57 bases in frame from base 1. The chain links TRBV14 with TRBJ2-1, with 12 bases matching TRBD2. The sequence derives from a man aged 18 to 29 in good health. Material: naive CD4+ T cells from blood. This specimen's cell subset or site label, per the study, means: true naive CD4+ T cells. CDR3 region: CASSPIGLAGTSSYNEQFF. The DNA sequence follows: TGTGCCAGCAGCCCGATTGGACTAGCGGGGACAAGCTCCTACAATGAGCAGTTCTTC.